The 17 T cell receptor beta chains reported below all come from one sample, sequenced in a study of CD8 T cells in Susac syndrome. The RNA input was roughly 0.45 to 1 ug, and it was reverse transcribed with random hexamers. TCRdb reprocessed the immunoSEQ multiplex PCR reads via MiXCR and lists one record per CDR3 protein. The repertoire holds around 71,000 distinct CDR3 sequences, with approximately 96% as singletons. Sequencing was carried out using CD4+ T cells from PBMCs. These receptor sequences come from a human donor with multiple sclerosis.

The gene calls are TRBV6-5 and TRBJ1-2, with 9 bases that match TRBD1. CDR3 size: 16 residues. Trimming cost V 4 bases and J 4 bases; bases outside gene matches: 10. Germline V gives CDR1 MNHEY, CDR2 SVGAGI. CDR3 in amino acids: CASSSHGQGKPYGYTF. The CDR3 DNA reads TGTGCCAGCAGTTCCCACGGACAGGGGAAGCCCTATGGCTACACCTTC.

This chain joins TRBV7-2 and TRBJ1-4, with D unresolved. Germline CDR1 and CDR2: SGHTA and FQGNSA. Trimming left V 6 bases short and J 4 bases short, with 18 bases between. The length of the CDR3 is 16 residues. The CDR3 spells CASSYRTLAGNEKLFF. Written as DNA, the CDR3 is TGTGCCAGCAGTTACCGGACCCTGGCGGGTAATGAAAAACTGTTTTTT.

This clonotype was observed once. In nucleotides, the CDR3 is TGCAGTGCTAGAGTGAGCGGTAATACGCAGTATTTT. Translation: CSARVSGNTQYF. V gene TRBV20-1 combines with J gene TRBJ2-3; a possible D gene is TRBD2 (5 bases). Germline V gives CDR1 DFQATT, CDR2 SNEGSKA (reference sequence). The CDR3 has 12 residues. Trimming stripped 1 base from V and 7 bases from J, with 9 bases between.

The rearrangement links TRBV12-3 or TRBV12-4 to TRBJ2-5; D may be TRBD1 (6 bases). The CDR3 covers 12 residues. Deletions cut 7 bases from V and 4 bases from J, with 10 bases between. In DNA form, the CDR3 reads TGTGCCAGCAAGACGACAGGAGAGACCCAGTACTTC. Translating gives CASKTTGETQYF.

V is TRBV28 and J is TRBJ1-5; D is perhaps TRBD1 (5 bases). This CDR3 has 12 residues. Trimming took 11 bases from V and 7 from J, leaving 15 bases between them. CDR1 and CDR2 from the germline V gene are MDHEN and SYDVKM. CDR3 coding DNA: TGTGCCGGGGGGATTCAAGGACAGCCCCAGCATTTT. It specifies CAGGIQGQPQHF.

The V and J genes are TRBV2 and TRBJ2-7; D gene ambiguous. V gave up 8 bases and J gave up 7 bases, with 9 bases separating them. The CDR3 runs to 10 residues. In germline, CDR1 is SNHLY, CDR2 FYNNEI. The CDR3 sequence is CASGREEQYF. The CDR3 DNA reads as TGTGCCAGCGGGCGAGAAGAGCAGTACTTC.

The V gene is TRBV20-1, the J gene TRBJ2-7; no definite D call. CDR3 length equals 11 residues. Trimming removed 5 bases from V and 3 bases from J, with 8 bases in between. Germline V CDR1 and CDR2: DFQATT, SNEGSKA (reference sequence). CDR3 sequence (DNA): TGCAGTGCTCCTAGTCTCTACGAGCAGTACTTC. Residues: CSAPSLYEQYF.

This sequence joins TRBV20-1 and TRBJ1-1, with D uncertain. Trimming took off 7 bases at V and 0 bases at J, with 15 bases between the two ends. CDR1 and CDR2 from the germline V gene are DFQATT and SNEGSKA (reference sequence). The CDR3 runs to 14 residues. CDR3 in DNA: TGCAGTGTTAAGGAAGATTCCATGAACACTGAAGCTTTCTTT. Translated: CSVKEDSMNTEAFF.

The table lists this clonotype with a count of one. The V gene is TRBV5-6, the J gene TRBJ2-5, with TRBD1 matching over 7 bases. The CDR3 is made up of 14 amino acids. From germline, CDR1 is SGHDT and CDR2 YYEEEE. The trim removed 4 bases at V and 5 bases at J, leaving 8 bases unmatched. For the CDR3, the DNA is TGTGCCAGCAGCGGTAACAGGGGCTCGGAGACCCAGTACTTC. Translated: CASSGNRGSETQYF.

This chain uses TRBV30 with TRBJ2-2; D is unresolved. The germline gives CDR1 GTSNPN, CDR2 SVGIG (reference sequence). The CDR3 has 14 amino acids. The V and J ends lost 0 bases and 6 bases respectively, with 11 bases between them. The CDR3 here is CAWSVSRWAGELFF. The CDR3 coding sequence is TGTGCCTGGAGTGTGAGCAGGTGGGCCGGGGAGCTGTTTTTT.

The rearrangement uses TRBV3-1 and TRBJ1-2; no clear D gene. This CDR3 has 14 residues. Trimming took off 0 bases at V and 2 bases at J, with 7 bases between the two ends. CDR1 is LGHDT and CDR2 is YNNKEL in the germline V gene (reference sequence). The CDR3 here is CASSQDSGNYGYTF. DNA of the CDR3: TGTGCCAGCAGCCAAGATAGCGGAAACTATGGCTACACCTTC.

This clonotype came up once. The V and J genes are TRBV29-1 and TRBJ2-6, with D possibly matching TRBD1 (5 bases). Germline V gene lookup returns CDR1 SQVTM and CDR2 ANQGSEA. This CDR3 region has 15 residues. The germline V and J ends were trimmed by 6 bases and 3 bases, with 15 bases remaining between them. The CDR3 region has the DNA TGCAGCGTCGATGGTAGGGGCGATGGGGCCAACGTCCTGACTTTC. Encoded protein: CSVDGRGDGANVLTF.

V gene TRBV28 combines with J gene TRBJ1-5, with 11 nucleotides matching TRBD1. There are 15 residues in the CDR3. V dropped 2 bases and J dropped 6; count of bases not matched to a gene: 3. CDR1 and CDR2 (germline): MDHEN, SYDVKM. Written as DNA, the CDR3 is TGTGCCAGCAGTTTAGGGACAGGGGGGCTTCAGCCCCAGCATTTT. This translates into CASSLGTGGLQPQHF.

CDR3: CSVDDQGPRETQYF. CDR3 in DNA: TGCAGCGTGGATGATCAGGGGCCTAGAGAGACCCAGTACTTC. This chain links TRBV29-1 with TRBJ2-5; D is perhaps TRBD1 (6 bases). Germline CDR1 reads SQVTM; CDR2 reads ANQGSEA. CDR3 size: 14 residues. The V and J ends lost 6 bases and 4 bases respectively, with 18 bases between them.

In DNA, the CDR3 is TGTGCCAGCAGCTGGGCTCCAACCCGCTACGAGCAGTACTTC. Translated, it gives CASSWAPTRYEQYF. The gene calls are TRBV5-4 and TRBJ2-7; D unresolved. V lost 3 bases and J lost 3, with 13 bases in between. The germline CDR1 and CDR2 sequences are SGHNT and YYREEE (reference sequence). The CDR3 consists of 14 residues.

The V and J genes are TRBV11-2 and TRBJ1-2, with a possible D match to TRBD1 (6 bases). Germline V gene sequence: CDR1 SGHAT, CDR2 FQNNGV. The length of the CDR3 is 13 residues. The ends were cut back, 3 bases at V and 2 bases at J, with 7 bases in the middle. In nucleotides, the CDR3 is TGTGCCAGCAGCTTGGACAGAAACTATGGCTACACCTTC. Translated, it gives CASSLDRNYGYTF.

V and J are TRBV7-9 and TRBJ2-7; maybe TRBD2 (6 bases). CDR3 size: 14 residues. V lost 5 bases and J 5 bases, leaving 16 bases between the germline ends. Per the germline V gene, CDR1 is SEHNR and CDR2 is FQNEAQ (reference sequence). CDR3 sequence reads: CASSRSRGIDEQYF. The CDR3 coding sequence is TGTGCCAGCAGCCGGAGCCGGGGGATCGACGAGCAGTACTTC.